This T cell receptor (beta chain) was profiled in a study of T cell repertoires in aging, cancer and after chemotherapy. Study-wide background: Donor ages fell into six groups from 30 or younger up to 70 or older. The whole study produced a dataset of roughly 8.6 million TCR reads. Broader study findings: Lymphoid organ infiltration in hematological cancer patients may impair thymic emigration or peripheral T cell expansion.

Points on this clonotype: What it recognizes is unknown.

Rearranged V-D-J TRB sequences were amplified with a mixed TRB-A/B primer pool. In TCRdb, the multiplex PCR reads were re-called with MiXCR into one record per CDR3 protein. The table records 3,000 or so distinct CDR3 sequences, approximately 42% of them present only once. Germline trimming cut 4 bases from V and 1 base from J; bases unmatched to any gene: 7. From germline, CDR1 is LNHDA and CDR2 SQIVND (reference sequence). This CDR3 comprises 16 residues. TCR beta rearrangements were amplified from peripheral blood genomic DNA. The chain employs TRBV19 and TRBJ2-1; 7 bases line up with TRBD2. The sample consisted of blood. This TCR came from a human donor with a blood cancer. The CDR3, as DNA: TGTGCCAGTAGTACCCAGGCAGCGGGGTCCTACAATGAGCAGTTCTTC. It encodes CASSTQAAGSYNEQFF.